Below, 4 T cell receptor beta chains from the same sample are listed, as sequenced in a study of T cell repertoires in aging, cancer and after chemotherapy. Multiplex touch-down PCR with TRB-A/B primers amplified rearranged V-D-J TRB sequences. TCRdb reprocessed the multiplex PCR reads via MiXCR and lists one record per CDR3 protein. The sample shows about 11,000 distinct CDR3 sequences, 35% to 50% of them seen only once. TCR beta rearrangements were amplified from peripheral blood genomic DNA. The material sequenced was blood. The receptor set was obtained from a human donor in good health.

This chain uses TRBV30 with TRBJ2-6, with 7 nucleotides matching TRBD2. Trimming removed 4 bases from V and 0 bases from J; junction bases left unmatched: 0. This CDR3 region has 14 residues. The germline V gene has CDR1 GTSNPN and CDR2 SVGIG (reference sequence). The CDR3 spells CAWTGGSGANVLTF. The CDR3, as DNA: TGTGCCTGGACGGGGGGCTCTGGGGCCAACGTCCTGACTTTC.

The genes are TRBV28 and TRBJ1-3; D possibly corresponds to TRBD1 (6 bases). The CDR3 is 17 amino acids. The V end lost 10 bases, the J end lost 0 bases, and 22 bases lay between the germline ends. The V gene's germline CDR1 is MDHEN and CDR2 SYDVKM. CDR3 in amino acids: CATSPAGAQFSGNTIYF. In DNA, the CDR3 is TGTGCCACCTCCCCGGCAGGGGCCCAATTCTCTGGAAACACCATATATTTT.

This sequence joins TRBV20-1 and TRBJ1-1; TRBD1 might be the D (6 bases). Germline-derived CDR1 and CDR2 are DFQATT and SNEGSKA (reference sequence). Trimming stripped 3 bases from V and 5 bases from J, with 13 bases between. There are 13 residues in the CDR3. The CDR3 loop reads CSARGRGRTEAFF. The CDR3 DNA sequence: TGCAGTGCTAGGGGCAGGGGAAGGACTGAAGCTTTCTTT.

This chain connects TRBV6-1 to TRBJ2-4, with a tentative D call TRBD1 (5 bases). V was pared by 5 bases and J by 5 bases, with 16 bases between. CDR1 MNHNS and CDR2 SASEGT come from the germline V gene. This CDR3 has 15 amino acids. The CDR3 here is CASSWGRGPQNIQYF. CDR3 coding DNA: TGTGCCAGCAGTTGGGGTAGGGGCCCGCAAAACATTCAGTACTTC.